Listed below are T cell receptor beta chains from one sample, sequenced in a study of shared clonotypes between healthy human individuals. Sequenced by immunoSEQ multiplex PCR; TCRdb stores in-frame clones only, minus some. The sample has approximately 2.1 million clones, about 92% seen once. Input material: naive CD4+ T cells from PBMCs. The receptors originated from a man aged 18 to 29 in good health. Some clones in this sample may be carry-over from other donors' samples. CDR3s include the opening cysteine and the closing phenylalanine or tryptophan. The order of the fields is J gene, D gene, V gene, clone size, CDR3 DNA, CDR3 protein. A D gene is named only where the DNA matches it firmly. Clone size is given for some rows only: seen once, a few or many times, or a class if the clone is expanded.

TRBJ2-7 | NA | TRBV30 | once | TGTGCCTGGACCTCTGAGCAGGTCGGCAACGAGCAGTACTTC | CAWTSEQVGNEQYF
TRBJ2-5 | NA | TRBV7-3 | NA | TGTGCCAGCAGCTTAGCTGGGGCGCCGGGGGAGACCCAGTACTTC | CASSLAGAPGETQYF
TRBJ2-2 | NA | TRBV28 | NA | TGTGCCAGCCTCCGGGCCAAGCGAACCGGGGAGCTGTTTTTT | CASLRAKRTGELFF
TRBJ2-3 | NA | TRBV7-3 | NA | TGTGCCAGCAGCTTATTCGGGGGCGAAGCAGATACGCAGTATTTT | CASSLFGGEADTQYF
TRBJ1-5 | TRBD1 | TRBV5-1 | NA | TGCGCCAGCAGCGCAACAGGGGATAGCAATCAGCCCCAGCATTTT | CASSATGDSNQPQHF
TRBJ1-2 | TRBD1 | TRBV5-1 | NA | TGCGCCAGCAGCGCTGGACAGGTCGGCGGCTACACCTTC | CASSAGQVGGYTF
TRBJ2-6 | NA | TRBV5-1 | NA | TGCGCCAGCAGCTTGGTGGGCAGTGTCTCTGGGGCCAACGTCCTGACTTTC | CASSLVGSVSGANVLTF
TRBJ2-7 | NA | TRBV7-9 | NA | TGTGCCAGCAGCATAACCCGGGGCGTCGTTCCCTACGAGCAGTACTTC | CASSITRGVVPYEQYF
TRBJ1-4 | NA | TRBV6-5 | NA | TGTGCCAGCAGTTATGCGGCGGGGAACGAAAAACTGTTTTTT | CASSYAAGNEKLFF
TRBJ1-3 | NA | TRBV7-3 | once | TGTGCCAGCAGCCCCCAAGGGTCGGACACCATATATTTT | CASSPQGSDTIYF
TRBJ2-2 | TRBD2 | TRBV19 | NA | TGTGCCAGTAGTGTTGGACTAGCGGGAGGGTCATTCGGGGAGCTGTTTTTT | CASSVGLAGGSFGELFF
TRBJ1-5 | NA | TRBV19 | NA | TGTGCCAGTAGTAGACGCAGTAGCAATCAGCCCCAGCATTTT | CASSRRSSNQPQHF
TRBJ1-1 | NA | TRBV30 | few | TGTGCCTGGAGTGTGGGAGGAAGCACTGAAGCTTTCTTT | CAWSVGGSTEAFF
TRBJ1-2 | NA | TRBV6-5 | NA | TGTGCCAGCCGATCAACAGGAACTCATGGCTACACCTTC | CASRSTGTHGYTF
TRBJ1-2 | NA | TRBV7-2 | NA | TGTGCCAGCAGCTTATCGGGGGCCTATGGCTACACCTTC | CASSLSGAYGYTF
TRBJ2-7 | NA | TRBV19 | NA | TGTGCCAGTAGTAATGCGGTGTCCTACGAGCAGTACTTC | CASSNAVSYEQYF
TRBJ1-2 | NA | TRBV5-6 | NA | TGTGCCAGCAGCCCCGGGGGGGGTAACTATGGCTACACCTTC | CASSPGGGNYGYTF
TRBJ2-1 | NA | TRBV7-2 | NA | TGTGCCAGCAGCGAACGACCAATATACAATGAGCAGTTCTTC | CASSERPIYNEQFF
TRBJ2-2 | NA | TRBV25-1 | NA | TGTGCCAGCAGGGACAGATTCAACACCGGGGAGCTGTTTTTT | CASRDRFNTGELFF
TRBJ1-2 | NA | TRBV13 | NA | TGTGCCAGCAGCTTAGAGGGGGGAGACTATGGCTACACCTTC | CASSLEGGDYGYTF
TRBJ2-7 | TRBD1 | TRBV4-2 | NA | TGTGCCAGCAGCCACCAGAAAAGGTACAGGGGCCGGGGCGACTACGAGCAGTACTTC | CASSHQKRYRGRGDYEQYF
TRBJ2-7 | NA | TRBV6-1 | NA | TGTGCCAGCAGTTTTTTGTTCCCCTACGAGCAGTACTTC | CASSFLFPYEQYF
TRBJ2-7 | NA | TRBV28 | NA | TGTGCCAGCAGCCTGGGGACGGGGGTAACCTACGAGCAGTACTTC | CASSLGTGVTYEQYF
TRBJ1-5 | TRBD1 | TRBV19 | NA | TGTGCCGTAAAGGGGACAGGGGCAAACAATCAGCCCCAGCATTTT | CAVKGTGANNQPQHF
TRBJ1-2 | NA | TRBV7-9 | NA | TGTGCCAGCAGCTCATCCCCAGGGAACTATGGCTACACCTTC | CASSSSPGNYGYTF
TRBJ2-1 | TRBD2 | TRBV28 | NA | TGTGCCAGCAGTGAACGGACTAGCGGAAACAATGAGCAGTTCTTC | CASSERTSGNNEQFF
TRBJ2-2 | TRBD2 | TRBV9 | NA | TGTGCCAGCAGCGTATCCTTGGGCGGGAGAGGCACCGGGGAGCTGTTTTTT | CASSVSLGGRGTGELFF
TRBJ1-2 | NA | TRBV28 | NA | TGTGCCAGCAGTTTGGAGGGGCGACCTTACTATGGCTACACCTTC | CASSLEGRPYYGYTF
TRBJ2-7 | TRBD1 | TRBV5-1 | NA | TGCGCCAGCAGCTTCACCGGGACAGGGCCCTACGAGCAGTACTTC | CASSFTGTGPYEQYF
TRBJ2-5 | NA | TRBV9 | NA | TGTGCCAGCAGCGTAGGGGTCCCTCCTACGACCCAGTACTTC | CASSVGVPPTTQYF
TRBJ2-7 | NA | TRBV11-3 | NA | TGTGCCAGCAGCCGGACAAGCTACGAGCAGTACTTC | CASSRTSYEQYF
TRBJ1-2 | NA | TRBV5-6 | NA | TGTGCCAGCAGCCCCTCTCACGGGCAGGGATATAACTATGGCTACACCTTC | CASSPSHGQGYNYGYTF
TRBJ2-2 | TRBD1 | TRBV10-3 | NA | TGTGCCATCACCAGAGGACAGGGTGGATTCGGGGAGCTGTTTTTT | CAITRGQGGFGELFF
TRBJ1-3 | TRBD1 | TRBV5-4 | NA | TGTGCCAGCAGCTCGAAAGGACAGGCAAACACCATATATTTT | CASSSKGQANTIYF
TRBJ1-1 | NA | TRBV29-1 | few | TGCAGCTCCCGGGCCTTGATGAACACTGAAGCTTTCTTT | CSSRALMNTEAFF
TRBJ2-5 | TRBD2 | TRBV6-6 | NA | TGTGCCAGCAGTCTTAGCGGGAGAGAGACCCAGTACTTC | CASSLSGRETQYF